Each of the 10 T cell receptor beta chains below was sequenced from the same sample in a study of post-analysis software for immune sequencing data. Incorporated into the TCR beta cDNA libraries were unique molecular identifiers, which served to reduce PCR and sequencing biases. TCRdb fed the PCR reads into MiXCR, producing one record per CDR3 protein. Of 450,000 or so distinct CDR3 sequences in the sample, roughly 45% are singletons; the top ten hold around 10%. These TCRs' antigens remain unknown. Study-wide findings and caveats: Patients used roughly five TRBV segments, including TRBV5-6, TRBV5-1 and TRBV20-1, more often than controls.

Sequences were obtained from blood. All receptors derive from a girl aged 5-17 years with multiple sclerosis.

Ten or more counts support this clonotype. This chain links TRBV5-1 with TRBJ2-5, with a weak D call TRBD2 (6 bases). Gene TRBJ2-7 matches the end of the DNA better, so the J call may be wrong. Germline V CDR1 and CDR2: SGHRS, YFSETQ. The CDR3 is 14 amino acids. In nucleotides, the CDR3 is TGCGCCAGCAGCCCCGGTGGGGGGAATGGCGAGCAGTACTTC. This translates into CASSPGGGNGEQYF.

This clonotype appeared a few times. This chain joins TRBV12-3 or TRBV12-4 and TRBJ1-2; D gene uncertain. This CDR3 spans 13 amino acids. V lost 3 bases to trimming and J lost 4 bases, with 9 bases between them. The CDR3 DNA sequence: TGTGCCAGCAGTTTGGGCGGGCTCTATGGCTACACCTTC. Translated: CASSLGGLYGYTF.

Here the CDR3 reads CASSQDLLAGDGEQYF. In nucleotides, the CDR3 is TGTGCCAGCAGCCAAGATCTTCTAGCGGGAGATGGCGAGCAGTACTTC. J is TRBJ2-7 and V is TRBV3-1; 10 bases map to TRBD2. The V segment lost 0 bases and the J segment 6 bases; nucleotides outside the gene matches: 8. CDR1 is LGHDT, CDR2 YNNKEL, per germline (reference sequence). The CDR3 extends over 16 amino acids.

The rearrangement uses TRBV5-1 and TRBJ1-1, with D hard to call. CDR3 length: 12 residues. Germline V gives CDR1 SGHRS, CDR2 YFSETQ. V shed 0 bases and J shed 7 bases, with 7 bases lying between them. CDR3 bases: TGCGCCAGCAGCTTGGGGCAAAATGAAGCTTTCTTT. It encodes CASSLGQNEAFF.

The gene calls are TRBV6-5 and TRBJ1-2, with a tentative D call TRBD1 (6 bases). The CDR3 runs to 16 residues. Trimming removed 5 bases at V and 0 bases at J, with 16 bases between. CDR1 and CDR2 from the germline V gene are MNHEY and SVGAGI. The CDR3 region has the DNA TGTGCCAGCAGTACGTCTTGGACAGCGACTAACTATGGCTACACCTTC. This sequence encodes CASSTSWTATNYGYTF.

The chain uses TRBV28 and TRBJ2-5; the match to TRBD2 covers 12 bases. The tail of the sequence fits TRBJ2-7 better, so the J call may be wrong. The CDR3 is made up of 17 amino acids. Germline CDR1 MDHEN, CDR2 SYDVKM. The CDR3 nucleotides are TGTGCCAGCAGTCTCGGACTAGCGGGAATGGCCTCCTACGAGCAGTACTTC. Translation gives CASSLGLAGMASYEQYF.

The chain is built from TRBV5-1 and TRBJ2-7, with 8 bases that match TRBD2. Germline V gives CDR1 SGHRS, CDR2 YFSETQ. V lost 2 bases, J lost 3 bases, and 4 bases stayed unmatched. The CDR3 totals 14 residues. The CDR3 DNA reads TGCGCCAGCAGCTTACCACTAGCGGACTACGAGCAGTACTTC. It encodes CASSLPLADYEQYF.

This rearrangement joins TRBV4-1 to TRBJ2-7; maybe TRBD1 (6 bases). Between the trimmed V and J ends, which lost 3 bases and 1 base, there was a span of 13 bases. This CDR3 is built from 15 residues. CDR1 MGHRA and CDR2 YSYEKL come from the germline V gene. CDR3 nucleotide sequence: TGCGCCAGCAGCCAGGGTGACAGGCGATCCTACGAGCAGTACTTC. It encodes CASSQGDRRSYEQYF.

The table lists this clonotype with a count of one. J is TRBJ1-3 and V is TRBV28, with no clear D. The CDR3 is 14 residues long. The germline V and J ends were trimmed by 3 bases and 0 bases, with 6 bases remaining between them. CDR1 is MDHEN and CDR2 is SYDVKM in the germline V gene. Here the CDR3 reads CASSLASSGNTIYF. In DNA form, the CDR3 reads TGTGCCAGCAGTTTGGCCAGCTCTGGAAACACCATATATTTT.

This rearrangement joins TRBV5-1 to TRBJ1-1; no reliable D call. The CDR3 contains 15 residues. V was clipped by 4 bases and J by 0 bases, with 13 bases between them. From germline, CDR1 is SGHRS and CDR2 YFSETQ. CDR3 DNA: TGCGCCAGCAGCCGCAGTGATAGAATGAACACTGAAGCTTTCTTT. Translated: CASSRSDRMNTEAFF. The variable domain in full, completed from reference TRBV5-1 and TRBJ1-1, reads KAGVTQTPRYLIKTRGQQVTLSCSPISGHRSVSWYQQTPGQGLQFLFEYFSETQRNKGNFPGRFSGRQFSNSRSEMNVSTLELGDSALYLCASSRSDRMNTEAFFGQGTRLTVV.